This record covers a single TCR beta chain. The antigen it recognizes is unknown. The record has no base qualities; no much larger clone is one base away. This entry is derived from a study of graft-versus-host responses after intestinal transplantation (dated by TCRdb to about 2021). In terms of the full investigation: The transplants that recipients got were multivisceral, liver-intestinal, or isolated intestinal. Anti-thymocyte globulin induction was given to all recipients, followed by maintenance tacrolimus and steroids for approximately three years. A peak of at least 4% donor T cells among recipient peripheral blood mononuclear cells was the definition used for donor T cell macrochimerism. Of the roughly 26 intestinal transplant recipients enrolled in the cohort, one of whom was a retransplant, 3 patients without pretransplant specimens were excluded. Instead of going to the commercial service, samples from a few later patients were sequenced in-house on an Illumina MiSeq and processed with MiXCR. To identify alloreactive clones, pre-transplant mixed lymphocyte reaction products were sequenced and then compared with unstimulated pre-transplant donor and recipient T cells. After intestinal transplantation, graft-versus-host and host-versus-graft alloreactive T cell clones were followed in the graft, circulation and bone marrow using bulk TCR-beta CDR3 sequencing.

Libraries were prepared through the immunoSEQ multiplex PCR assay. For most patients, genomic DNA was isolated with the Qiagen DNeasy Blood and Tissue Kit and shipped frozen to Adaptive Biotechnologies for TCR sequencing. Adaptive Biotechnologies carried out high-throughput TCR-beta CDR3 sequencing of genomic DNA for most patients. In the original analysis: Adaptive's ImmunoSEQ software was the source of the TCR sequencing data for 15 to 20 patients, while a few other patients were processed with MiXCR and VDJtools. To correct CD4 versus CD8 sorting errors, any sequence found in both subsets at a frequency ratio below 5:1 was removed. CDR3 nucleotide sequences shared by donor and recipient were removed because the origin of these sequences could not be assigned. To be classed as alloreactive, a clone needed at least 2-fold expansion over unstimulated cells and a minimum CFSE-low frequency of 0.002% (template counts) or 0.001% (read counts). Clones were considered mappable if detected in sequenced pre-transplant spleen, lymph node, or MLR CFSE-low populations of the donor or recipient. The cumulative frequency of alloreactive clones was calculated as a percentage of all sequences, weighted by copy number. Sourced from immuneACCESS, this table was stored by TCRdb with only in-frame sequences that have V and J called. A share of the clones is absent; for the studies checked, an unresolved V gene accounts for under half, and the remainder has no known explanation. V, J and clone size were drawn from that table, and D and trimming were deduced from the DNA. The sample includes roughly 130,000 clones, with 80% to 95% observed a single time. The ten largest make up 0.19% of the sample.

What the study reported, not specific to this receptor: GvH clones were found in recipient bone marrow, and some of the GvH clones appeared earlier in ileal mucosa or blood, which is consistent with an intestinal mucosal origin. The conclusions were limited by the relatively low number and heterogeneity of the intestinal transplant patients. In the allografts of patients with donor T cell macrochimerism, GvH to HvG T cell clonal ratios were high. Peak levels of circulating GvH clones were associated with declines in HvG clones early after transplant.

V drops 3 bases and J drops 2 bases, leaving 11 bases in between. From the germline V gene, CDR1 is MNHNS and CDR2 is SASEGT. Reading from cysteine to phenylalanine, the CDR3 counts 15 amino acids. The retained sequence is limited to the CDR3, 45 bases, with the frame set at the first base. The meaning of the sample's time point label: cells obtained before transplantation from donor or recipient. CD3+CD4+ and CD3+CD8+ populations were FACS-sorted from unstimulated pre-transplant donor and recipient cells taken from spleen or lymph nodes. The sequence derives from a human donor who received an intestinal transplant. The sample here was unstimulated CD4+ T cells sorted from spleen or lymph node cells, taken before intestinal transplant. The chain is made from TRBV6-1 and TRBJ1-5; confidence is insufficient to name the D gene. The DNA sequence follows: TGTGCCAGCAGTGATCTTTGGGCAGGCAATCAGCCCCAGCATTTT. The translation is CASSDLWAGNQPQHF.